These T cell receptor beta chains were read from a single sample in a study of T-cell reconstitution after alpha-beta-depleted transplantation in children. Each CDR3 protein is one row after TCRdb ran MiXCR on the PCR reads. This sample has 700,000 to 950,000 distinct CDR3 sequences, with roughly 15% found just once. Sequenced material: PBMCs, mostly from graft donor cells, taken 360 days after TCRalphabeta/CD19-depleted stem cell transplant. The receptors were sampled from a male patient younger than 18 who had a stem cell transplant for acute lymphoblastic leukemia, so the T cells may come from the graft donor. Each CDR3 is given with its conserved first and last residue. Each record gives: J gene, D gene, clone size, V gene, CDR3 DNA, CDR3 protein. A D gene is named only where the DNA matches it firmly. For some rows the clone size is stated as once, few or many, or as a class when expanded; others skip it.

TRBJ2-3	TRBD2	few	TRBV27	TGTGCCAGCAGTCAGAGCGGGAGGGCCGCCGATACGCAGTATTTT	CASSQSGRAADTQYF
TRBJ2-5	NA	many	TRBV19	TGTGCCAGTAGTATGGGGCAGGTTCGGGAGACCCAGTACTTC	CASSMGQVRETQYF
TRBJ2-5	NA	NA	TRBV29-1	TGCAGCGTTGAAATAGGCAGCCAAGAGACCCAGTACTTC	CSVEIGSQETQYF
TRBJ1-1	NA	NA	TRBV24-1	TGTGCCACCAGTGATTACGGGGGAAACACTGAAGCTTTCTTT	CATSDYGGNTEAFF
TRBJ2-1	NA	NA	TRBV5-1	TGCGCCAGCAGCTTGGATGGTAGCCACAATGAGCAGTTCTTC	CASSLDGSHNEQFF
TRBJ1-5	NA	NA	TRBV4-2	TGTGCCAGCAGCCCCCTTAAGATCAATCAGCCCCAGCATTTT	CASSPLKINQPQHF
TRBJ2-2	TRBD1	NA	TRBV12-3/TRBV12-4	TGTGCCAGCATTTGGACAGGGGGCTTTAGGGAGCTGTTTTTT	CASIWTGGFRELFF
TRBJ1-1	TRBD1	NA	TRBV5-6	TGTGCCAGCAGCCGGAGGGGGCTTACGATGAGTGAAGCTTTCTTT	CASSRRGLTMSEAFF
TRBJ1-4	NA	few	TRBV12-3/TRBV12-4	TGTGCCAGCAGTTTAGCGTGGGAATGGGGTGAAAAACTGTTTTTT	CASSLAWEWGEKLFF
TRBJ2-7	TRBD2	NA	TRBV29-1	TGCAGCGTTGAAGGGTCCAGCGGGAGCAGATCCGAGCAGTACTTC	CSVEGSSGSRSEQYF
TRBJ1-2	NA	NA	TRBV4-1	TGCGCCAGCAGCCAAGATAGAGGGGCCAGCCCCTCCGCCTATGGCTACACCTTC	CASSQDRGASPSAYGYTF
TRBJ2-7	TRBD1	NA	TRBV12-3/TRBV12-4	TGTGCCAGCTCCACAGGGGGGTTTTCCTACGAGCAGTACTTC	CASSTGGFSYEQYF
TRBJ2-1	TRBD1	NA	TRBV3-1	TGTGCCAGCAGCATACCGGACAGGGCAAGCTCCTACAATGAGCAGTTCTTC	CASSIPDRASSYNEQFF
TRBJ2-1	NA	few	TRBV5-1	TGCGCCAGCAGTCTCTCTCCGGGACGTCTGAACTACAATGAGCAGTTCTTC	CASSLSPGRLNYNEQFF
TRBJ2-7	TRBD1	few	TRBV12-3/TRBV12-4	TGTGCCAGCAGTGGGACAGCCGTCGCCTCCTACGAGCAGTACTTC	CASSGTAVASYEQYF
TRBJ2-3	NA	few	TRBV7-4	TGTGCCAGCAGCTTAGGGAGCAGTCCGAACCTCAATACAGATACGCAGTATTTT	CASSLGSSPNLNTDTQYF
TRBJ2-1	NA	few	TRBV10-3	TGTGCCATCGAGGGTATGGGTGAGCAGTTCTTC	CAIEGMGEQFF
TRBJ1-2	NA	few	TRBV29-1	TGCAGCGTTGAAAGAGGGGGGGGTTTCTATGGCTACACCTTC	CSVERGGGFYGYTF
TRBJ2-1	NA	NA	TRBV20-1	TGCAGTGCTAACGACAGGTCCTCCTACAATGAGCAGTTCTTC	CSANDRSSYNEQFF
TRBJ2-1	TRBD1	few	TRBV7-3	TGTGCCAGCAGGATTTCGGGACAGGGTTTCTATGAGCAGTTCTTC	CASRISGQGFYEQFF
TRBJ2-1	NA	few	TRBV7-9	TGTGCCAGCAGCTCCCCCGATACGGTATGGCCCTACAATGAGCAGTTCTTC	CASSSPDTVWPYNEQFF
TRBJ2-2	NA	NA	TRBV7-3	TGTGCCAGCAGCTTGACCAGGGGGGGGCTTAACACCGGGGAGCTGTTTTTT	CASSLTRGGLNTGELFF
TRBJ2-7	TRBD1	NA	TRBV18	TGTGCCAGCTCACCTCAACTGGGACAGGGAGGCGAGCAGTACTTC	CASSPQLGQGGEQYF
TRBJ2-5	NA	few	TRBV13	TGTGCCAGCAGCTTAGACGGGGGAGGTATCCTGTACCAAGAGACCCAGTACTTC	CASSLDGGGILYQETQYF
TRBJ2-3	TRBD1	NA	TRBV9	TGTGCCAGCAGCGTTACAGGGGTCCCCTCCGGTACGCAGTATTTT	CASSVTGVPSGTQYF
TRBJ2-3	NA	NA	TRBV20-1	TGCAGTGCTTACAGGGCTGGCCCCACAGATACGCAGTATTTT	CSAYRAGPTDTQYF
TRBJ2-7	NA	few	TRBV30	TGTGCCTGGAAGATACGAAGCGAGCAGTACTTC	CAWKIRSEQYF
TRBJ2-1	TRBD2	NA	TRBV11-2	TGTGCCAGCAGCTTACACCTAGCGGGAGTCCCCTCGGCCGAGCAGTTCTTC	CASSLHLAGVPSAEQFF
TRBJ2-2	NA	few	TRBV28	TGTGCCAGCAGTTTTGGACCCGACACCGGGGAGCTGTTTTTT	CASSFGPDTGELFF
TRBJ2-3	NA	NA	TRBV5-1	TGCGCCAGCAGCTGGAGAAGGGCGACAGATACGCAGTATTTT	CASSWRRATDTQYF
TRBJ2-7	NA	many	TRBV25-1	TGTGCCAGCAGTGAAGGCAGGATAGGGTCCTACGAGCAGTACTTC	CASSEGRIGSYEQYF
TRBJ2-1	TRBD2	few	TRBV11-2	TGTGCCAGCAGCTTTCCTCTAGCGGGAGCCCTAGCCCTCTACAATGAGCAGTTCTTC	CASSFPLAGALALYNEQFF
TRBJ2-1	NA	NA	TRBV12-3/TRBV12-4	TGTGCCAGCAGCCGGGGACAAAAACTCAATGAGCAGTTCTTC	CASSRGQKLNEQFF
TRBJ2-5	TRBD2	few	TRBV13	TGTGCCAGCAGGCGGGAGGGCATGGAGACCCAGTACTTC	CASRREGMETQYF
TRBJ1-5	NA	few	TRBV4-1	TGCGCCAGCAGCCAAGGCCCGACTCCAAGCAATCAGCCCCAGCATTTT	CASSQGPTPSNQPQHF
TRBJ2-7	TRBD2	few	TRBV11-2	TGTGCCAGCAGCAGTACCGGGACTAGACCCTACGAGCAGTACTTC	CASSSTGTRPYEQYF
TRBJ2-5	TRBD2	once	TRBV4-1	TGCGCCAGCAGCCAACCCCACCTAACTAGCGGTACCCAACAAGAGACCCAGTACTTC	CASSQPHLTSGTQQETQYF
TRBJ1-1	TRBD1	NA	TRBV5-1	TGCGCCAGCACCTGGACAGGCAGTCGAGGTGAAGCTTTCTTT	CASTWTGSRGEAFF
TRBJ2-7	NA	NA	TRBV28	TGTGCCAGCAGTTTCACGAGGGCAAATTCCTACGAGCAGTACTTC	CASSFTRANSYEQYF
TRBJ2-7	NA	NA	TRBV12-3/TRBV12-4	TGTGCCAGCAGTTTACGGGACGGAAGAGACTACGAGCAGTACTTC	CASSLRDGRDYEQYF
TRBJ2-5	TRBD1	NA	TRBV29-1	TGCAGCGGTACAGGGGGCGGAGGTGAGACCCAGTACTTC	CSGTGGGGETQYF
TRBJ2-5	NA	NA	TRBV5-1	TGCGCGGGGTACCGATCGCTTAGTCGGCAGCAAGAGACCCAGTACTTC	CAGYRSLSRQQETQYF
TRBJ2-3	NA	NA	TRBV29-1	TGCAGCGGAAGCCGGGACACCTTCACAGATACGCAGTATTTT	CSGSRDTFTDTQYF
TRBJ2-7	TRBD2	few	TRBV20-1	TGCAGTGTCCTAGCGGGAACGTGGGAGCAGTACTTC	CSVLAGTWEQYF
TRBJ2-3	NA	many	TRBV6-4	TGTGCCAGCAGCCGGGAGTGGAGCACAGATACGCAGTATTTT	CASSREWSTDTQYF
TRBJ2-1	NA	many	TRBV12-3/TRBV12-4	TGTGCCAGCAGCCCCTTTGGCAATGAGCAGTTCTTC	CASSPFGNEQFF
TRBJ1-4	NA	NA	TRBV18	TGTGCCAGCTCACCCCAAGATGATAATGAAAAACTGTTTTTT	CASSPQDDNEKLFF
TRBJ2-3	NA	few	TRBV14	TGTGCCAGCAGCCAAGACCGGAACCTCAACACAGATACGCAGTATTTT	CASSQDRNLNTDTQYF
TRBJ2-1	NA	few	TRBV9	TGTGCCAGCAGCGTAGTTAACGGAGCCTTTTACAATGAGCAGTTCTTC	CASSVVNGAFYNEQFF
TRBJ2-2	TRBD2	NA	TRBV9	TGTGCCAGCAGCGCACGCGGGACTAGCGGGATAACCGGGGAGCTGTTTTTT	CASSARGTSGITGELFF
TRBJ2-1	TRBD2	few	TRBV27	TGTGCCAGCAGGGGGGGACTAGCGGGAGAGTTTTACAATGAGCAGTTCTTC	CASRGGLAGEFYNEQFF
TRBJ2-1	TRBD2	few	TRBV15	TGTGCCACCAGCAGAGTCGGAATCGGGGGGGAGCAGTTCTTC	CATSRVGIGGEQFF
TRBJ2-1	NA	few	TRBV7-2	TGTGCCAGCAGCTTAGTTGGGACTCGGAGCTCCTACAATGAGCAGTTCTTC	CASSLVGTRSSYNEQFF
TRBJ2-1	NA	NA	TRBV27	TGTGCCAGCAGTTCGCCGGTCTGGACAGGGAGGGGTTCCTACAATGAGCAGTTCTTC	CASSSPVWTGRGSYNEQFF
TRBJ2-7	NA	few	TRBV7-6	TGTGCCAGCAGCTTAGGGCCCCCCCTCGACAGGAAAGTCTACGAGCAGTACTTC	CASSLGPPLDRKVYEQYF
TRBJ2-3	NA	NA	TRBV29-1	TGCAGCGTCCGTGGGTTAGTTACAGATACGCAGTATTTT	CSVRGLVTDTQYF
TRBJ2-1	NA	few	TRBV5-1	TGCGCCAGCAGCTTGAGACGGGAGAGTGAGCAGTTCTTC	CASSLRRESEQFF
TRBJ2-7	TRBD1	NA	TRBV3-1	TGTGCCAGCACCCCAGGGGGCCCGAGATACGAGCAGTACTTC	CASTPGGPRYEQYF
TRBJ2-1	TRBD2	few	TRBV12-3/TRBV12-4	TGTGCCAGCAGTGACTCCGTCGTGGCTAGCGGCAATGAGCAGTTCTTC	CASSDSVVASGNEQFF
TRBJ2-6	NA	NA	TRBV25-1	TGTGCCAGCAGTGAGTACGACAGGGCCAACGTCCTGACTTTC	CASSEYDRANVLTF